This TCR beta chain was sequenced for a study of CD8+CD57+ T cells in acquired aplastic anemia. Study conclusions and caveats: Overlap between patients and controls comprised roughly 30 CD8+ CDR3 sequences.

Sequencing was done on patients that had shown CD8+CD57+ cell expansion by flow cytometry. In the case of this clonotype: Its antigen is undetermined. The junction differs from germline at one of its ends, possibly a read error.

TCR beta VDJ and CDR3 profiles were obtained from a genomic DNA template. TCRdb re-derived calls from the reads in MiXCR, one entry per CDR3 protein. Of more than 250,000 distinct CDR3 sequences listed, roughly 82% were seen once; the top ten hold about two fifths. The sequenced sample consisted of sorted CD4+, CD8+, or CD8+CD57+ T cells (not recorded which) from PBMCs. This sequence was found in a human donor with aplastic anemia.

CDR3 DNA: TGTGCCAGCAGTTTATACAGGACCGGGGAGCTGTACTTC. Translation: CASSLYRTGELYF. The J gene is TRBJ2-7, the V gene TRBV19, with D possibly being TRBD1 or TRBD2 (5 bases each). CDR1 LNHDA and CDR2 SQIVND come from the germline V gene (reference sequence). This CDR3 is built from 13 residues.